These 19 T cell receptor beta chains were all obtained from the same sample, sequenced in a study of shared clonotypes between healthy human individuals. Clones were sequenced by immunoSEQ multiplex PCR, and TCRdb holds only the in-frame ones, with some missing. The sample shows about 1 million clones, approximately 68% of them seen only once. The sequenced sample consisted of memory CD4+ T cells sorted from blood. The subset is: CD45RA-negative fraction. Receptors originate from a young man in good health.

A remark on this clone: A much larger clonotype is one base distant, so this may be a read error. The rearrangement uses TRBV5-1 and TRBJ1-6, with 10 bases fitting TRBD1. The CDR3 has 14 amino acids. V was pared by 5 bases and J by 7 bases, with 3 bases of the junction left unmatched. Germline V gene lookup returns CDR1 SGHRS and CDR2 YFSETQ. CDR3 sequence (DNA): TGCGCCAGCAGACCGGGACAGGGGAATTCACCCCTCCACTTT. Amino acid sequence: CASRPGQGNSPLHF.

The chain links TRBV4-1 to TRBJ2-3; no firm D call. This CDR3 spans 17 amino acids. Germline CDR1 MGHRA, CDR2 YSYEKL. Trimming took 1 base from V and 4 from J, leaving 18 bases between them. CDR3 amino acids: CASSQVAGIMMADTQYF. The CDR3 region has the DNA TGCGCCAGCAGCCAAGTGGCAGGAATTATGATGGCAGATACGCAGTATTTT.

In nucleotides, the CDR3 is TGCGCCAGCAGCGGCCGGGACAGGGATAACGAGCAGTACTTC. Protein product: CASSGRDRDNEQYF. The chain links TRBV4-1 to TRBJ2-7; 9 bases fit TRBD1. This CDR3 is 14 amino acids long. The trim removed 5 bases at V and 5 bases at J, leaving 7 bases unmatched. CDR1 and CDR2 (germline): MGHRA, YSYEKL.

The chain employs TRBV11-2 and TRBJ1-4; possible D gene TRBD1, 5 bases. This CDR3 is 15 amino acids long. V lost 4 bases, J lost 5 bases, and 14 bases lay in between. Germline V gene lookup returns CDR1 SGHAT and CDR2 FQNNGV. CDR3 loop: CASSSISRGNEKLFF. The CDR3 region has the DNA TGTGCCAGCAGCTCAATTTCTCGGGGCAATGAAAAACTGTTTTTT.

This chain uses TRBV6-5 with TRBJ2-3; TRBD2 matches at 7 bases. The CDR3 contains 12 residues. Germline assignment: CDR1 MNHEY and CDR2 SVGAGI. V shed 1 base and J 10 bases; nucleotides not matched to a gene: 2. As DNA, the CDR3 is TGTGCCAGCAGTTACTTGGGGGGGGCGCAGTATTTT. It is translated as CASSYLGGAQYF.

The chain has TRBV9 and TRBJ1-1, with 8 bases matching TRBD1. The CDR3 has 14 residues. The germline CDR1 and CDR2 sequences are SGDLS and YYNGEE. The trim removed 5 bases at V and 1 base at J, leaving 4 bases unmatched. The CDR3 protein is CASRSGTGNTEAFF. CDR3 in DNA: TGTGCCAGCAGATCCGGGACAGGGAACACTGAAGCTTTCTTT. Drawing the rest from reference TRBV9 and TRBJ1-1, the complete variable domain is DSGVTQTPKHLITATGQRVTLRCSPRSGDLSVYWYQQSLDQGLQFLIQYYNGEERAKGNILERFSAQQFPDLHSELNLSSLELGDSALYFCASRSGTGNTEAFFGQGTRLTVV.

This chain uses TRBV10-2 with TRBJ2-7, with 8 bases identical to TRBD1. The V gene end was trimmed by 8 bases and the J gene end by 5 bases; junction bases not matched to a gene: 11. In germline, CDR1 is WSHSY, CDR2 SAAADI. The CDR3 length is 14 residues. The CDR3 protein is CASLTGAPPHEQYF. CDR3 DNA sequence: TGCGCCAGCCTGACAGGGGCGCCCCCCCACGAGCAGTACTTC.

The rearrangement uses TRBV5-1 and TRBJ1-6, with a weak D call TRBD1 (5 bases). The length of the CDR3 is 13 residues. Trimming took off 3 bases at V and 5 bases at J, with 6 bases between the two ends. CDR1 and CDR2 (germline): SGHRS, YFSETQ. The CDR3 coding sequence is TGCGCCAGCAGCTCAGGGAATAATTCACCCCTCCACTTT. Residues: CASSSGNNSPLHF.

The J gene is TRBJ1-1, the V gene TRBV19; D remains ambiguous. Germline lookup yields CDR1 LNHDA and CDR2 SQIVND (reference sequence). V lost 8 bases and J lost 4, with 11 bases in between. CDR3 size: 12 residues. CDR3 sequence: CASSTGFTEAFF. CDR3 in DNA: TGTGCCAGTTCCACGGGGTTCACTGAAGCTTTCTTT.

This clone was seen a handful of times. The chain combines TRBV11-2 with TRBJ2-1, with TRBD2 identical over 13 bases. The CDR3 runs to 19 residues. V trimming: 7 bases; J trimming: 7 bases; junction bases outside the gene matches: 19. Germline-derived CDR1 and CDR2 are SGHAT and FQNNGV. The chain's CDR3 is CASNRGGLAGFWLPNEQFF. The CDR3 coding sequence is TGTGCCAGCAACCGTGGGGGACTAGCGGGGTTCTGGCTCCCTAATGAGCAGTTCTTC.

This clone was seen a handful of times. V usage is TRBV7-8 and J usage is TRBJ1-6; unclear D gene. The CDR3 is made up of 13 amino acids. Germline V gives CDR1 SGHVS, CDR2 FQNEAQ. V dropped 5 bases and J dropped 8 bases, with 10 bases sitting between them. CDR3 protein: CASSLFRDSPLHF. In nucleotides, the CDR3 is TGTGCCAGCAGCCTTTTCCGAGATTCACCCCTCCACTTT.

The rearrangement links TRBV4-1 to TRBJ2-5, with D perhaps TRBD1 or TRBD2 (5 bases each). Germline CDR1 is MGHRA and CDR2 is YSYEKL. This CDR3 is built from 19 residues. The V and J ends lost 2 bases and 5 bases respectively, with 27 bases between them. The CDR3 region is CASSQHPHPYAGWGETQYF. DNA for the CDR3: TGCGCCAGCAGCCAACATCCCCACCCCTACGCCGGGTGGGGGGAGACCCAGTACTTC.

The chain carries TRBV18 and TRBJ2-6, with 9 bases aligning to TRBD2. V shed 0 bases and J 0 bases; nucleotides not matched to a gene: 3. The CDR3 sequence is 18 residues long. The germline gives CDR1 KGHSH, CDR2 LQKENI. The CDR3 DNA sequence: TGTGCCAGCTCACCACCGGCGGGGGGGCCCTCTGGGGCCAACGTCCTGACTTTC. Its translation is CASSPPAGGPSGANVLTF.

The J gene is TRBJ1-6, the V gene TRBV7-2; 10 bases agree with TRBD1. Looked up from germline, CDR1 is SGHTA and CDR2 is FQGNSA. The CDR3 extends over 16 amino acids. The V segment lost 0 bases and the J segment 6 bases; nucleotides outside the gene matches: 2. CDR3 coding DNA: TGTGCCAGCAGCTTAGCCGGGACAGGGGTTAATTCACCCCTCCACTTT. Amino acid sequence: CASSLAGTGVNSPLHF.

The chain combines TRBV5-4 with TRBJ1-4; 8 bases line up with TRBD1. The CDR3 length is 17 residues. V lost 3 bases and J lost 8; bases outside the gene matches: 15. The germline V gene encodes CDR1 SGHNT and CDR2 YYREEE (reference sequence). The CDR3 DNA follows: TGTGCCAGCAGCTCTCCGGGACAGGAAAGGGGAAAGGAAAAACTGTTTTTT. This encodes CASSSPGQERGKEKLFF.

The chain joins TRBV6-1 to TRBJ2-4, with 10 bases fitting TRBD1. V gave up 2 bases and J gave up 2 bases; unmatched junction bases: 12. Germline-derived CDR1 and CDR2 are MNHNS and SASEGT. This CDR3 comprises 19 residues. CDR3 region: CASSEWEGQGMRSKNIQYF. The CDR3 nucleotides read TGTGCCAGCAGTGAATGGGAGGGACAGGGGATGAGGTCCAAAAACATTCAGTACTTC.

The chain has TRBV25-1 and TRBJ1-6; D ambiguous. Per germline, CDR1 MGHDK and CDR2 SYGVNS. CDR3 length: 14 amino acids. Trimming took 2 bases from V and 7 from J, leaving 9 bases between them. Here the CDR3 DNA reads TGTGCCAGCAGTGAAGTAGTATCGAATTCACCCCTCCACTTT. Protein sequence: CASSEVVSNSPLHF.

Notes on this clone: This may arise from a read error, as a much more abundant clone is one base away. The rearrangement joins TRBV5-6 to TRBJ1-1, with a possible D match to TRBD1 (5 bases). The germline CDR1 and CDR2 sequences are SGHDT and YYEEEE. V gave up 3 bases and J gave up 0 bases, with 9 bases separating them. This CDR3 is 14 amino acids long. CDR3 region: CASSSGRMNTEAFF. The DNA for the CDR3 is TGTGCCAGCAGCTCGGGACGGATGAACACTGAAGCTTTCTTT.

This clone has only a few counts. The rearrangement joins TRBV5-1 to TRBJ2-3; TRBD2 aligns across 7 bases. Germline CDR1 and CDR2: SGHRS and YFSETQ. V shed 0 bases, J shed 4 bases, and the junction held 8 bases outside the gene matches. The CDR3 has 16 amino acids. The CDR3: CASSLGAGVAADTQYF. CDR3 sequence (DNA): TGCGCCAGCAGCTTGGGGGCGGGAGTCGCGGCAGATACGCAGTATTTT.